The rows below give T cell receptor beta chains drawn from one sample of a study of T cell repertoires in cytomegalovirus infection. Using its own MiXCR run on the reads, TCRdb lists one record per CDR3 protein. Of 200,000 or so distinct CDR3 sequences listed, 28% are singletons. Specimen: PBMCs. The source is a human donor in good health (CMV status not recorded). Some clones in this sample may be carry-over from other donors' samples. The CDR3 runs from the conserved cysteine through the conserved F or W. The D gene is left open where the match is weak. Clone sizes are given selectively: once, few, many, or a class where the clone is expanded.

V gene	D gene	J gene	clone size	CDR3 DNA	CDR3 protein
TRBV19	.	TRBJ1-5	few	TGTGCCAGTAGTCGTGGGGTTGTCAATCAGCCCCAGCATTTT	CASSRGVVNQPQHF
TRBV7-2	.	TRBJ1-1	few	TGTGCCAGCAGCTTTTTGGACACTGAAGCTTTCTTT	CASSFLDTEAFF
TRBV19	TRBD1	TRBJ1-5	once	TGTGCCAGTGCCGGGACAGGGGATGGACAGCCCCAGCATTTT	CASAGTGDGQPQHF
TRBV4-1	TRBD1	TRBJ1-6	.	TGCGCCAGCAGCCAAGAGGCGGGGACAGGGGATAATTCACCCCTCCACTTT	CASSQEAGTGDNSPLHF
TRBV11-3	TRBD2	TRBJ2-3	few	TGTGCCAGCAGCCTCCGGGAGGGGGAAGGCACAGATACGCAGTATTTT	CASSLREGEGTDTQYF
TRBV6-1	TRBD1	TRBJ2-1	few	TGTGCCAGCAGCTTAGGACAGGGGAGCAATGAGCAGTTCTTC	CASSLGQGSNEQFF
TRBV19	.	TRBJ1-1	.	TGTGCCAGTAGTATAGGCGGACTGGAAGCTTTCTTT	CASSIGGLEAFF
TRBV7-2	TRBD1	TRBJ2-1	many	TGTGCCAGCAGCCTAGCGCCCACGTTTTGGGACAGGGTAAAGGTAGATGAGCAGTTCTTC	CASSLAPTFWDRVKVDEQFF
TRBV18	TRBD1	TRBJ1-4	.	TGTGCCAGCTCCACCGGGACAGCAAATGAAAAACTGTTTTTT	CASSTGTANEKLFF
TRBV4-3	TRBD1	TRBJ1-1	.	TGCGCCAGCAGCCAAGATCTTGAAGGGGGCGCAAACACTGAAGCTTTCTTT	CASSQDLEGGANTEAFF
TRBV7-9	.	TRBJ2-1	.	TGTGCCAGCAGCAGAGATGGACCAAACAATGAGCAGTTCTTC	CASSRDGPNNEQFF
TRBV29-1	TRBD2	TRBJ2-2	many	TGCAGCGTGGGGGTAGCGGGGAACACCGGGGAGCTGTTTTTT	CSVGVAGNTGELFF
TRBV7-6	.	TRBJ1-1	many	TGTGCCAGCAGCCATCCCGGGGTGAACACTGAAGCTTTCTTT	CASSHPGVNTEAFF
TRBV12-3/TRBV12-4	.	TRBJ1-4	few	TGTGCCAGCAGCCCCCAAGCGGGGGCTAATGAAAAACTGTTTTTT	CASSPQAGANEKLFF
TRBV2	.	TRBJ1-5	few	TGTGCCAGCGCACAGACCCCACAGCAGCCCCAGCATTTT	CASAQTPQQPQHF
TRBV28	.	TRBJ1-1	once	TGTGCCAGCAGTTTAACGGGGCAGGACACTGAAGCTTTCTTT	CASSLTGQDTEAFF
TRBV30	.	TRBJ2-2	few	TGTGCCTGGAGGCGGGTCCGGGGGAACACCGGGGAGCTGTTTTTT	CAWRRVRGNTGELFF
TRBV28	TRBD1	TRBJ2-7	.	TGTGCCAGCCGGGACAGGGGGTTGGACGAGCAGTACTTC	CASRDRGLDEQYF
TRBV7-6	.	TRBJ2-7	.	TGTGCCAGCAGCCCTGGGGGTTACCACGAGCAGTACTTC	CASSPGGYHEQYF
TRBV20-1	.	TRBJ1-1	.	TGCAGTGCTAGAGCATTGAGGGGCGAAACTGAAGCTTTCTTT	CSARALRGETEAFF
TRBV24-1	.	TRBJ1-5	.	TGTGCCACCAAGACAGCCTCCAATCAGCCCCAGCATTTT	CATKTASNQPQHF
TRBV18	.	TRBJ2-5	few	TGTGCCAGCTCACCACCGAGCAGGACCTTCCAAGAGACCCAGTACTTC	CASSPPSRTFQETQYF
TRBV25-1	TRBD1	TRBJ1-5	.	TGTGCCAGCAGTGCAGGGGGCGGACAGCCCCAGCATTTT	CASSAGGGQPQHF
TRBV6-6	TRBD1	TRBJ2-7	.	TGTGCCAGCAGTCAGGGGGTGAGGGTTCCCTCCTACGAGCAGTACTTC	CASSQGVRVPSYEQYF
TRBV11-3	.	TRBJ2-1	few	TGTGCCAGCAGCTATGGGGAAGAGGAACGTCGGTTCTTC	CASSYGEEERRFF
TRBV12-5	TRBD1	TRBJ1-5	few	TGTGCTAGTGGCCCTCCCCGGGACAGGGGGTCTGGTAGCAATCAGCCCCAGCATTTT	CASGPPRDRGSGSNQPQHF
TRBV4-3	.	TRBJ1-2	.	TGCGCCAGCAGCCAAGAGCGCAGGGTGGGTGGCTACACCTTC	CASSQERRVGGYTF
TRBV7-2	.	TRBJ2-5	many	TGTGCCAGCAGCTTAACCGGGTTGAAGACCCAGTACTTC	CASSLTGLKTQYF
TRBV12-3/TRBV12-4	TRBD2	TRBJ2-1	.	TGTGCCAGCAGTTTTATCGGGGGGAAAAACAATGAGCAGTTCTTC	CASSFIGGKNNEQFF
TRBV20-1	.	TRBJ2-5	.	TGCAGTGCTAGAGATCTAGAGGCTGGGAGGACCCAGTACTTC	CSARDLEAGRTQYF